Listed here is a single T cell receptor beta chain. This clonotype was seen ten or more times. It lacks a known antigen. Nothing much larger sits one base from this clone, and base qualities are not available. The data originate from a study of T cells in Graves' hyperthyroidism and ophthalmopathy (dated by TCRdb to between 2018 and 2021). About the investigation overall: Peripheral blood was sampled at the time of initial diagnosis, prior to any treatment. A discovery cohort of 95 to 100 patients, 43 with Graves' ophthalmopathy and approximately 57 with stable Graves' hyperthyroidism, was used to find distinguishing TCR V-J signatures. An independent validation cohort of 18 to 20 hyperthyroidism patients and about 16 patients who later progressed to ophthalmopathy tested prospective prediction of ophthalmopathy. The 95 to 100 discovery patients were randomly divided into training and test sets at a 7:3 ratio. Thyroid tissue and blood T-cell repertoires from more than five Graves' hyperthyroidism patients were also compared in the study. Once sampling was done, hyperthyroidism patients were given methimazole at a starting dose of 30 mg daily, whereas ophthalmopathy patients were given high-dose intravenous methylprednisolone. The paper describes TCR Vbeta CDR3 sequencing of about 140 peripheral blood samples, made up of some 42 ophthalmopathy patients, 70 to 75 hyperthyroidism patients and around 17 progressor patients.

Amplification of TCR beta CDR3 regions was carried out from RNA transcripts. The TCR CDR3 was subjected to a first round of RT-PCR using the HTBI primer set and the Qiagen OneStep RT-PCR kit. Libraries were constructed in a second round of multiplex PCR, after which size selection and purification were carried out. The libraries were sequenced on an Illumina HiSeq2000 using paired-end 100 bp reads. As for how the authors treated the data: SOAPnuke was used to process the raw data, throwing out any read that contained adapters or uncalled bases, had a mean Phred below 15, or lacked an exact constant-primer or identifier match. High-quality paired reads were merged with COPE v1.2.5, and unique nucleotide sequences were defined as clonotypes. MiTCR v1.1 was used to align the clonotypes against IMGT TRBV, TRBD and TRBJ reference segments. Only V-J combinations with frequency above 0.0001, covering about 99% of repertoires, were analysed. The TCS score was defined as F50 (clonal expansion) divided by E x V (chaos), with BLOSUM62-based TCRdist calculated between CDR3 peptides within each V-J. Welch's t-statistics and random forest reduced some 510 V-J features to 10 to 15, which were used in a naive Bayes classifier (R e1071). TCRdb's own reprocessing of the public reads used fastp at Q25 and MiXCR and kept productive beta chains. For every CDR3 protein sequence, its rows merge into one entry that carries the most common genes and DNA. These V and J calls are TCRdb output, not the study's own analysis. The sample table lists roughly 500,000 distinct CDR3 sequences, 11% to 15% of them with a count of one. The ten largest clones take up more than 4.5% of the sample.

Here is what the overall study found, with its caveats: In validation, the model predicted progression to ophthalmopathy a median of about 5.9 months before onset, with roughly 71% sensitivity and just under 75% specificity. A model built on a 13 V-J signature distinguished ophthalmopathy from stable hyperthyroidism, reaching 85% to 90% sensitivity and under 84% specificity in cross-validation and 80%/75% in testing. Most expanded thyroid clonotypes (frequency above 0.001) were also found in blood, which suggests that blood repertoires may mirror thyroid immune responses. No statistical method was used to set the sample size in advance, and investigators knew the group allocation.

The germline V gene (reference sequence) provides CDR1 LGHDT and CDR2 YNNKEL. Trimming accounts for 5 bases at V and 4 bases at J, while the number of junction bases matched to no gene is 3. Taken from cysteine to phenylalanine, the CDR3 has 14 residues. The DNA shown is the 42-base CDR3, in frame from base 1. Hyperthyroidism patients were newly diagnosed, with disease duration under 2 months, and aged 18 to 65 years. Patients with uncontrolled infections, other autoimmune diseases, pregnancy or lactation were excluded. Diagnoses were based on clinical symptoms, serum thyroxine and TRAb, thyroid ultrasound and orbital computed tomography. For progressor patients, blood was drawn at the first diagnosis of hyperthyroidism, before any ophthalmopathy symptoms had appeared. Ficoll-Paque density gradient centrifugation was used to isolate PBMCs from around 10 ml of fresh peripheral blood. Progressor patients were initially diagnosed with Graves' hyperthyroidism and developed ophthalmopathy during follow-up. Total RNA was extracted with Trizol reagent, and quality was checked on an Agilent 2100 Bioanalyzer.

The TCR was taken from a woman aged 25 to 39 with Graves' hyperthyroidism that later progressed to Graves' ophthalmopathy. The rearrangement joined TRBV3-1 to TRBJ2-3, with 10 central nucleotides matching TRBD2. Source material: blood. In nucleotides, the sequence is TGTGCCAGCAGCACAGCGGGGGGGGCAGATACGCAGTATTTT. It specifies CASSTAGGADTQYF.